Sequencing of this T cell receptor (beta chain) was carried out in a study of early T cells in non-severe SARS-CoV-2 infection. Study details: Sequenced material consisted of bulk RNA (from unsorted whole blood), and chains were unpaired.

Individual cDNA molecules each received unique molecular identifiers attached to them. TCRdb reanalysed the 5' RACE reads using MiXCR and keeps one entry per CDR3 protein. The data contain tens of thousands of distinct CDR3 sequences, approximately 9% of them seen just once; the ten biggest clones take up around 5.3%. In this sample, this clonotype turned up once. The antigen is unknown. This CDR3 comprises 13 residues. Germline V gene lookup returns CDR1 SGHTA and CDR2 FQGNSA. V lost 4 bases to trimming and J lost 4 bases, with 11 bases between them. Overall study findings and caveats: The matching step, a VDJdb search, favored anti-spike CD8 responses and missed private and CD4 specificities.

The TCR comes from an adult who was a healthcare worker with PCR-confirmed SARS-CoV-2 infection or an uninfected control (not recorded which). The V gene is TRBV7-2, the J gene TRBJ2-7; no definite D call. Sequenced material: whole blood, taken at baseline. CDR3 protein: CASSSSDGYEQYF. The CDR3 DNA reads as TGTGCCAGCAGCTCTTCGGACGGATACGAGCAGTACTTC.